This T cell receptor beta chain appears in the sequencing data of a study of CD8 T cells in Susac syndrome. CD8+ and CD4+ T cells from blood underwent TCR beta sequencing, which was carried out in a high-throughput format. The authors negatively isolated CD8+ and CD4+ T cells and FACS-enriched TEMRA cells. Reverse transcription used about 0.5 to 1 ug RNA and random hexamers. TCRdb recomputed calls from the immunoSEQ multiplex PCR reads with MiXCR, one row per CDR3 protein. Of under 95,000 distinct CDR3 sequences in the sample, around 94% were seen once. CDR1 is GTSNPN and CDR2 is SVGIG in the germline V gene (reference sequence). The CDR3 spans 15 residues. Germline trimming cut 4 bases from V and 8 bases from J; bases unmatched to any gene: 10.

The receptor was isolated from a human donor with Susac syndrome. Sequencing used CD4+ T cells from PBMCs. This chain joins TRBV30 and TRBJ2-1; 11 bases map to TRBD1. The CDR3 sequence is CAWISSGTGGHEQFF. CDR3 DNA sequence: TGTGCCTGGATATCTTCCGGGACAGGGGGACATGAGCAGTTCTTC.